This passage covers 6 T cell receptor beta chains from one sample sequenced in a study of blood T cell repertoires in COVID-19. Generated by immunoSEQ multiplex PCR, the TCRdb table keeps only in-frame clones and is missing some. Found here are around 200,000 clones, over 75% of them singletons; the top ten hold 0.77%. Sequences were obtained from PBMCs or T cells enriched from blood (not recorded which). Every receptor here comes from a woman aged 18-35 years who had recovered from COVID-19.

In DNA, the CDR3 is TGTGCCAGCAGCCTTGGGGGCGTTGGCACAGATACGCAGTATTTT. It specifies CASSLGGVGTDTQYF. The chain has TRBV7-3 and TRBJ2-3; possibly TRBD1 for D (6 bases). Germline V gene data show CDR1 as SGHTA and CDR2 as FQGTGA. This CDR3 is 15 amino acids long. V lost 5 bases to trimming and J lost 1 base, with 13 bases between them. Full variable domain (outside the CDR3, taken from reference TRBV7-3 and TRBJ2-3): GAGVSQTPSNKVTEKGKYVELRCDPISGHTALYWYRQSLGQGPEFLIYFQGTGAADDSGLPNDRFFAVRPEGSVSTLKIQRTERGDSAVYLCASSLGGVGTDTQYFGPGTRLTVL.

The genes are TRBV6-4 and TRBJ2-2; maybe TRBD2 (6 bases). CDR1 MRHNA and CDR2 SNTAGT come from the germline V gene. CDR3 size: 14 residues. V lost 3 bases and J 7 bases, leaving 12 bases between the germline ends. In DNA, the CDR3 is TGTGCCAGCAGTGAAATAGCGGCAGTCGGGGAGCTGTTTTTT. It encodes CASSEIAAVGELFF.

The chain has TRBV15 and TRBJ2-6; D possibly corresponds to TRBD1 (6 bases). The CDR3 is 16 amino acids. Trimming pared 9 bases from V and 0 bases from J, leaving 15 bases between. The germline V gene has CDR1 LNHNV and CDR2 YYDKDF (reference sequence). CDR3 nucleotides: TGTGCCACGGGACGGGACACAAACTCTGGGGCCAACGTCCTGACTTTC. It is translated as CATGRDTNSGANVLTF.

As concerns this clone: The sample carries other DNA sequences with the same CDR3. The rearrangement links TRBV5-1 to TRBJ2-2, with 9 bases fitting TRBD2. With 3 bases clipped from V and 6 bases from J, the junction kept 18 bases outside the gene matches. Per germline, CDR1 SGHRS and CDR2 YFSETQ. The CDR3 is made up of 19 amino acids. The CDR3 coding sequence is TGCGCCAGCAGCTGGCCCGAACTCGCGGGAGGGCCAGAGGCCGGGGAGCTGTTTTTT. It yields the protein CASSWPELAGGPEAGELFF.

In its sample, this clone was seen once. The gene calls are TRBV5-1 and TRBJ1-1; D call uncertain. V lost 3 bases to trimming and J lost 1 base, with 10 bases between them. The CDR3 is 14 amino acids. CDR1 and CDR2 from the germline V gene are SGHRS and YFSETQ. CDR3 in amino acids: CASSSTHPNTEAFF. The CDR3 nucleotides read TGCGCCAGCAGCTCGACACACCCGAACACTGAAGCTTTCTTT.

The rearrangement links TRBV30 to TRBJ2-1; possibly TRBD2 for D (5 bases). V shed 0 bases and J shed 4 bases, with 13 bases lying between them. CDR3 length equals 15 residues. Germline CDR1 GTSNPN, CDR2 SVGIG (reference sequence). The CDR3: CAWSVTGDPYNEQFF. The CDR3 nucleotides read TGTGCCTGGAGTGTAACCGGGGATCCGTACAATGAGCAGTTCTTC.